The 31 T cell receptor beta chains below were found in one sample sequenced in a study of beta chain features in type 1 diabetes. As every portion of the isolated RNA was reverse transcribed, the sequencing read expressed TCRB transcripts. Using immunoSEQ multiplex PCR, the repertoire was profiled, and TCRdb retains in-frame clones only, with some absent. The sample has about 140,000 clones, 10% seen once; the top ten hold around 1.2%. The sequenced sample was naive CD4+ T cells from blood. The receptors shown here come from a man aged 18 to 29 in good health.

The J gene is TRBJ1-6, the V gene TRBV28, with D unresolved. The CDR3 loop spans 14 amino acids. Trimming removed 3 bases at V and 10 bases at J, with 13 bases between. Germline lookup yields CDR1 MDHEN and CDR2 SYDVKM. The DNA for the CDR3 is TGTGCCAGCAGTTTCGGCGGGAGGGAATCACCCCTCCACTTT. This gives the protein CASSFGGRESPLHF.

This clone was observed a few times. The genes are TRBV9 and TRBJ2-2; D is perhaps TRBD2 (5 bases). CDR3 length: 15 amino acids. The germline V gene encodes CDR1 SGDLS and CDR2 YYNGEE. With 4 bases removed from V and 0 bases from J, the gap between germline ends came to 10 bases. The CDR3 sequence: CASSPRRANTGELFF. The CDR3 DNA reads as TGTGCCAGCAGCCCCCGGCGGGCGAACACCGGGGAGCTGTTTTTT. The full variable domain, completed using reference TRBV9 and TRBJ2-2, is DSGVTQTPKHLITATGQRVTLRCSPRSGDLSVYWYQQSLDQGLQFLIQYYNGEERAKGNILERFSAQQFPDLHSELNLSSLELGDSALYFCASSPRRANTGELFFGEGSRLTVL.

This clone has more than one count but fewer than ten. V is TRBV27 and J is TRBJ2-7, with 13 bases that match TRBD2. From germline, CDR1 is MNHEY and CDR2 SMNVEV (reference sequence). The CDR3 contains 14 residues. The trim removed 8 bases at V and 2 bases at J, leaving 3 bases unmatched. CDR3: CASQLAGGTYEQYF. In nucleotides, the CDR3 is TGTGCCAGCCAACTAGCGGGGGGGACCTACGAGCAGTACTTC.

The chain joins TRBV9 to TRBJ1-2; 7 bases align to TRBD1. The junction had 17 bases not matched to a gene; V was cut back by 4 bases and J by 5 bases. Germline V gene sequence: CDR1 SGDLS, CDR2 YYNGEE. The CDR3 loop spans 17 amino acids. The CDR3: CASSSNTRFGTDYGYTF. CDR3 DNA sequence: TGTGCCAGCAGCTCAAACACCCGGTTTGGGACAGATTATGGCTACACCTTC.

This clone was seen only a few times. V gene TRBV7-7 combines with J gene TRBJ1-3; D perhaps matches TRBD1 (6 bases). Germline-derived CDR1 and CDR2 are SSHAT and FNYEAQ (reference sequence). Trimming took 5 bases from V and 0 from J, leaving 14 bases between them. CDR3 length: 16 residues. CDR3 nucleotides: TGTGCCAGCAGCCCAACGGGACAAGACTCTGGAAACACCATATATTTT. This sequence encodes CASSPTGQDSGNTIYF.

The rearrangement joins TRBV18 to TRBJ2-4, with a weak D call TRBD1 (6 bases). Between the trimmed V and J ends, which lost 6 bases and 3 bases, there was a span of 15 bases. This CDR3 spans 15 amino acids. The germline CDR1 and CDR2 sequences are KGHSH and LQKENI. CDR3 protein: CASSPFAGVKNIQYF. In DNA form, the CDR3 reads TGTGCCAGCTCTCCCTTTGCAGGGGTCAAAAACATTCAGTACTTC.

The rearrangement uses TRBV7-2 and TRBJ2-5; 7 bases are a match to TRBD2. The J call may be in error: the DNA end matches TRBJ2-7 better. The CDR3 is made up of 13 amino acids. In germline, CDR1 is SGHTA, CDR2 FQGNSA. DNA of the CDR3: TGTGCCAGCAGCCGCACTAGCGACTACGAGCAGTACTTC. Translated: CASSRTSDYEQYF.

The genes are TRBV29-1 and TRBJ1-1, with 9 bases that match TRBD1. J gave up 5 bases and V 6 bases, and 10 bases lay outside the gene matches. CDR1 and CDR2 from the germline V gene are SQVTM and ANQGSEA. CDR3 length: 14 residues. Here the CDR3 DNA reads TGCAGCGTCATCCGGGACAGGGATGTGACTGAAGCTTTCTTT. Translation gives CSVIRDRDVTEAFF.

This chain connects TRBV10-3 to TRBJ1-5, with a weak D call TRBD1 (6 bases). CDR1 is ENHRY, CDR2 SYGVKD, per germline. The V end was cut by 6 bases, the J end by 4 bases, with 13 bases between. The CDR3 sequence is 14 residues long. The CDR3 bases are TGTGCCATCAGCCGACAGGACAATAATCAGCCCCAGCATTTT. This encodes CAISRQDNNQPQHF.

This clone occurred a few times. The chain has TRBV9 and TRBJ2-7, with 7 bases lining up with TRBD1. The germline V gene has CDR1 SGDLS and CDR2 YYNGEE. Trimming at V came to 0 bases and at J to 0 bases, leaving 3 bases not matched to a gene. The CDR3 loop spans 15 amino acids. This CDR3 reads CASSVGDRSSYEQYF. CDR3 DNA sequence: TGTGCCAGCAGCGTAGGGGACAGAAGCTCCTACGAGCAGTACTTC.

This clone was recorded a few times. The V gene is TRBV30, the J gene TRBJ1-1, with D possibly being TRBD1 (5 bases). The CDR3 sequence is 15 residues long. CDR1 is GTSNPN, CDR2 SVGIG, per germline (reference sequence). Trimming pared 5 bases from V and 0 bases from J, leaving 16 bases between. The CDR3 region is CAWVGGKSMNTEAFF. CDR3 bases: TGTGCCTGGGTGGGGGGTAAATCCATGAACACTGAAGCTTTCTTT.

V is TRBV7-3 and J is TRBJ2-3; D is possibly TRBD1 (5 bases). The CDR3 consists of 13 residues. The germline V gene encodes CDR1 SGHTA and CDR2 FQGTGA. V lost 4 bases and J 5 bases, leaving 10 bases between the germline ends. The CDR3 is CASSSSRGDTQYF. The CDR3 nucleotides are TGTGCCAGCAGCTCTTCTAGGGGAGATACGCAGTATTTT.

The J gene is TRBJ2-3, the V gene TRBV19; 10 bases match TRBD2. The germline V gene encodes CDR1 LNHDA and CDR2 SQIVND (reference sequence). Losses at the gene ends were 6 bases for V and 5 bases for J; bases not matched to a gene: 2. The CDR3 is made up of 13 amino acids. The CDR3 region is CASRAGGQDTQYF. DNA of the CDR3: TGTGCCAGTAGAGCGGGGGGGCAAGATACGCAGTATTTT. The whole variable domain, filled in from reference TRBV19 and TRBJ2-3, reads DGGITQSPKYLFRKEGQNVTLSCEQNLNHDAMYWYRQDPGQGLRLIYYSQIVNDFQKGDIAEGYSVSREKKESFPLTVTSAQKNPTAFYLCASRAGGQDTQYFGPGTRLTVL.

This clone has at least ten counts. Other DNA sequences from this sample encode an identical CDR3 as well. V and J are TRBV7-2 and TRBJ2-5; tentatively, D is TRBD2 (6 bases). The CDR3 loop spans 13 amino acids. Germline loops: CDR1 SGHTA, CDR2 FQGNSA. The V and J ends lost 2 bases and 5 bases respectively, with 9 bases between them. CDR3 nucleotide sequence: TGTGCCAGCAGCTTACGACGGGAGGAGACCCAGTACTTC. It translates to CASSLRREETQYF.

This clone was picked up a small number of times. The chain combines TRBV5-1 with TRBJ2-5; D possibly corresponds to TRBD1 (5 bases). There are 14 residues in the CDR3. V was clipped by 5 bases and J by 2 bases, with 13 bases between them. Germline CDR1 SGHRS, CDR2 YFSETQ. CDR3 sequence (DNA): TGCGCCAGCAGTATATCACAGGTACAAGAGACCCAGTACTTC. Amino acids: CASSISQVQETQYF. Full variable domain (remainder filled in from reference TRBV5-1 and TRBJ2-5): KAGVTQTPRYLIKTRGQQVTLSCSPISGHRSVSWYQQTPGQGLQFLFEYFSETQRNKGNFPGRFSGRQFSNSRSEMNVSTLELGDSALYLCASSISQVQETQYFGPGTRLLVL.

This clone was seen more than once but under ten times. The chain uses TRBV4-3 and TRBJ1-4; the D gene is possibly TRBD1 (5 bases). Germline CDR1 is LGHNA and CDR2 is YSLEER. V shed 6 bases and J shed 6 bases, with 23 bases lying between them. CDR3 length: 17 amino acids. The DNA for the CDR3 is TGCGCCAGCAGTCCTGACCTGCTCGCCGGGACTGATGAAAAACTGTTTTTT. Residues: CASSPDLLAGTDEKLFF.

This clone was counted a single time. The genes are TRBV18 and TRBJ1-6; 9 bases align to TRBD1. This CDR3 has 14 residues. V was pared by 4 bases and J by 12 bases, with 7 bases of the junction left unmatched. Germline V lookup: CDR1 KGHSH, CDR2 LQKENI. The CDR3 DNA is TGTGCCAGCTCACAACCGGGACAGGGACAACCCCTCCACTTT. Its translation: CASSQPGQGQPLHF. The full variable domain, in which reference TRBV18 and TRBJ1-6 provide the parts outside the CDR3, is NAGVMQNPRHLVRRRGQEARLRCSPMKGHSHVYWYRQLPEEGLKFMVYLQKENIIDESGMPKERFSAEFPKEGPSILRIQQVVRGDSAAYFCASSQPGQGQPLHFGNGTRLTVT.

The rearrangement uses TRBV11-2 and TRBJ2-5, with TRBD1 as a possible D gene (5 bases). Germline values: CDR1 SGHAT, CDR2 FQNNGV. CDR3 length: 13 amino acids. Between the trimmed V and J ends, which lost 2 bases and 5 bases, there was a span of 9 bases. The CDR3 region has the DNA TGTGCCAGCAGCTTAACAGGATGGGAGACCCAGTACTTC. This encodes CASSLTGWETQYF. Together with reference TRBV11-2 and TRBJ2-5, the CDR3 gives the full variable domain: EAGVAQSPRYKIIEKRQSVAFWCNPISGHATLYWYQQILGQGPKLLIQFQNNGVVDDSQLPKDRFSAERLKGVDSTLKIQPAKLEDSAVYLCASSLTGWETQYFGPGTRLLVL.

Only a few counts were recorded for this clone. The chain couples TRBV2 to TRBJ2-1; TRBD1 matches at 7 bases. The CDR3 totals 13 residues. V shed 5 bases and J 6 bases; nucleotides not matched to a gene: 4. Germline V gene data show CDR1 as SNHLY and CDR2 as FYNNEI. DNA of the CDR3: TGTGCCAGCAGTAGGGGGCCTCTCAATGAGCAGTTCTTC. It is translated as CASSRGPLNEQFF.

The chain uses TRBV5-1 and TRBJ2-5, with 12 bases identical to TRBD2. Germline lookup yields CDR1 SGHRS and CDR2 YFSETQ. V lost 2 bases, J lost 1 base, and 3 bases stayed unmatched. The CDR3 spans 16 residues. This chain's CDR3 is CASSLGLAGFQETQYF. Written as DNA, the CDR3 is TGCGCCAGCAGCTTAGGACTAGCGGGATTCCAAGAGACCCAGTACTTC.

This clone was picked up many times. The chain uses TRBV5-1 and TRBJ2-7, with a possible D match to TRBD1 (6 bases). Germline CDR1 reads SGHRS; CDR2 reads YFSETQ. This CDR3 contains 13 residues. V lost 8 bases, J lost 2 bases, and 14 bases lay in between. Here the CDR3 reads CASRQDATYEQYF. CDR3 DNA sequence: TGCGCCAGTAGACAGGACGCGACCTACGAGCAGTACTTC. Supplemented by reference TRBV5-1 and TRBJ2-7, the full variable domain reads KAGVTQTPRYLIKTRGQQVTLSCSPISGHRSVSWYQQTPGQGLQFLFEYFSETQRNKGNFPGRFSGRQFSNSRSEMNVSTLELGDSALYLCASRQDATYEQYFGPGTRLTVT.

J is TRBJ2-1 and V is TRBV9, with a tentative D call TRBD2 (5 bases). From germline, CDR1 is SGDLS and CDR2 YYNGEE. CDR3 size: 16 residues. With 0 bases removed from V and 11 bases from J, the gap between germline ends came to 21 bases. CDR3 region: CASSVDTEARGGQQFF. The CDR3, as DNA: TGTGCCAGCAGCGTAGACACAGAAGCACGGGGTGGTCAGCAGTTCTTC.

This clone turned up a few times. CDR3 amino acids: CASSLNIGAGFTSPLHF. CDR3 nucleotide sequence: TGTGCCAGCAGCTTAAATATTGGGGCAGGTTTTACTTCACCCCTCCACTTT. The chain joins TRBV7-9 to TRBJ1-6, with TRBD1 as a possible D gene (5 bases). V lost 2 bases, J lost 9 bases, and 20 bases lay in between. This CDR3 is built from 17 residues. Germline values: CDR1 SEHNR, CDR2 FQNEAQ (reference sequence).

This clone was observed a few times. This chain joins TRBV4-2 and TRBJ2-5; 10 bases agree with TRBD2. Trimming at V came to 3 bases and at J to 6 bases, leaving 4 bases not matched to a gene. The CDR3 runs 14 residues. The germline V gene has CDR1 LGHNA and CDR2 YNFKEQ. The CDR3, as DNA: TGTGCCAGCAGCCACCTAGCGGGGGAGAAGACCCAGTACTTC. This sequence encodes CASSHLAGEKTQYF.

The CDR3 bases are TGTGCCAGCAGTGCCCGACAGGTGGGGAGACAGACCCAGTACTTC. Its translation is CASSARQVGRQTQYF. V is TRBV6-1 and J is TRBJ2-5, with D possibly matching TRBD1 (6 bases). The CDR3 is 15 amino acids. The germline V and J ends were trimmed by 4 bases and 6 bases, with 18 bases remaining between them. The germline CDR1 and CDR2 sequences are MNHNS and SASEGT.

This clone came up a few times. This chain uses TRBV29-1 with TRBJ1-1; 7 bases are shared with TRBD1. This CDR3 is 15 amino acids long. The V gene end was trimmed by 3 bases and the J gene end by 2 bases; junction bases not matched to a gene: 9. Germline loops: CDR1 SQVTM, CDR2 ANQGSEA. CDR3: CSVDNPRGRNTEAFF. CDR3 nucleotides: TGCAGCGTTGATAACCCCAGGGGGAGAAACACTGAAGCTTTCTTT.

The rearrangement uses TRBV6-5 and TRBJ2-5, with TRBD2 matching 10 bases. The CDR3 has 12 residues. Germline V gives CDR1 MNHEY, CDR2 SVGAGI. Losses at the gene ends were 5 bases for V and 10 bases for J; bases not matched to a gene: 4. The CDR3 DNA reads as TGTGCCAGCAGTGCTCTAGCGGGGGACCAGTACTTC. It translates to CASSALAGDQYF.

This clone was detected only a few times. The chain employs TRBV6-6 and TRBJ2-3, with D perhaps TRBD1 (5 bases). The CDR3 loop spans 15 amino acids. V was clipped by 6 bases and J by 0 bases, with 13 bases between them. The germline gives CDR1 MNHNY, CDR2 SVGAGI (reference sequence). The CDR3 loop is CASSPGATSTDTQYF. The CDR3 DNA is TGTGCCAGCAGCCCTGGGGCAACTAGCACAGATACGCAGTATTTT.

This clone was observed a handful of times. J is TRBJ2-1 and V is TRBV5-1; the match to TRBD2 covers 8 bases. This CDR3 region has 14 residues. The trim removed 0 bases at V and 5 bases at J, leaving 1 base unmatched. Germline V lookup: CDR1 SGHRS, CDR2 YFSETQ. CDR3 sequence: CASSLAGGNNEQFF. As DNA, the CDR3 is TGCGCCAGCAGCTTGGCGGGGGGGAACAATGAGCAGTTCTTC.

CDR3 nucleotides: TGTGCCACTACCAGCCGAGGGCCGGGGGAAAAACTGTTTTTT. This encodes CATTSRGPGEKLFF. The rearrangement links TRBV19 to TRBJ1-4; D not certain. This CDR3 is built from 14 residues. Germline V gene sequence: CDR1 LNHDA, CDR2 SQIVND (reference sequence). Between the trimmed V and J ends, which lost 10 bases and 8 bases, there was a span of 20 bases.

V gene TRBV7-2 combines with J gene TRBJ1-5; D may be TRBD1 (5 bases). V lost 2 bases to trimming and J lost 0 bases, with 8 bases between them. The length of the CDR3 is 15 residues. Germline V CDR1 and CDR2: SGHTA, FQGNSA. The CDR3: CASSLWGDSNQPQHF. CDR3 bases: TGTGCCAGCAGCTTATGGGGGGATAGCAATCAGCCCCAGCATTTT. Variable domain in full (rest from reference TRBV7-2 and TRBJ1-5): GAGVSQSPSNKVTEKGKDVELRCDPISGHTALYWYRQSLGQGLEFLIYFQGNSAPDKSGLPSDRFSAERTGGSVSTLTIQRTQQEDSAVYLCASSLWGDSNQPQHFGDGTRLSIL.